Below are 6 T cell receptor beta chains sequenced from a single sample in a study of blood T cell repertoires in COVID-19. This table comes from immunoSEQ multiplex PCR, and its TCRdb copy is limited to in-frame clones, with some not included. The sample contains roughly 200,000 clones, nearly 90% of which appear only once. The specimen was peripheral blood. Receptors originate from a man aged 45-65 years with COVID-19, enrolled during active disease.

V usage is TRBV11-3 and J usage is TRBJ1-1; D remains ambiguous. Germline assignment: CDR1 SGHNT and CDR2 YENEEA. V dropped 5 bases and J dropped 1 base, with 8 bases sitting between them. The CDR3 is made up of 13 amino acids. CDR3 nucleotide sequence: TGTGCCAGCAGCCGACGGGGGAACACTGAAGCTTTCTTT. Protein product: CASSRRGNTEAFF.

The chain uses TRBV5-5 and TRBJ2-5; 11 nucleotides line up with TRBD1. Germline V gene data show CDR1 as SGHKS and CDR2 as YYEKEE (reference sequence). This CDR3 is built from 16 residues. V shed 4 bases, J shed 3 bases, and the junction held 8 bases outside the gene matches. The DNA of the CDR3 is TGTGCCAGCAGCCAAGGACAGGGGGCTATAAAAGAGACCCAGTACTTC. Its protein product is CASSQGQGAIKETQYF.

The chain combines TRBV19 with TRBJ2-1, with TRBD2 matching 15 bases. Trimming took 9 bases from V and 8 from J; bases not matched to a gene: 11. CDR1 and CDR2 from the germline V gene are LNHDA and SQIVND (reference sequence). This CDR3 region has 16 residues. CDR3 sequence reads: CASRTSGRALSDEQFF. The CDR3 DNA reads TGTGCCAGCCGGACTAGCGGGAGGGCCCTTAGCGATGAGCAGTTCTTC.

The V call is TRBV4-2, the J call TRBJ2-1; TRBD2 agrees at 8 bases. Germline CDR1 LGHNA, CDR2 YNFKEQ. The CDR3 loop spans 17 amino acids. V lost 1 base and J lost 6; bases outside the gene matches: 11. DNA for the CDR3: TGTGCCAGCAGCCAAGTTACGATCAGCGGGAGTGGCAATGAGCAGTTCTTC. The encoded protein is CASSQVTISGSGNEQFF.

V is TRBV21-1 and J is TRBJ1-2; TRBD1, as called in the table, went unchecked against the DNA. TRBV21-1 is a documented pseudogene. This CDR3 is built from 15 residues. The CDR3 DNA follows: TGTGTCGGCTCTAGAGACAGGGTGTTTTGCTATGGCTACACCTTC. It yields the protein CVGSRDRVFCYGYTF.

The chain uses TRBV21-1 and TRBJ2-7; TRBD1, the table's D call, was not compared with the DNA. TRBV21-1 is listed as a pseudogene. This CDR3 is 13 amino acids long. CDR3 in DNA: TGTGCCAGCACAGCAGGCTACTCCTACGAGCAGTACTTC. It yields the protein CASTAGYSYEQYF.